These T cell receptor beta chains were read from a single sample in a study of siplizumab effects on memory and regulatory T cells. Some clones are missing from TCRdb's copy, which holds only in-frame ones; the method was immunoSEQ multiplex PCR. The table includes fewer than 120,000 clones, roughly 92% detected once. Source material: CD4+ T cells sorted from blood. The receptor source for this set is a human donor in good health. The conserved cysteine and the conserved F or W are not part of the CDR3 here. The D gene is left open where the match is weak.

j_gene | d_gene | v_gene | CDR3aa
TRBJ2-1 | TRBD2 | TRBV7-8 | ASSSRTSGRENEQF
TRBJ1-2 | TRBD1 | TRBV25-1 | ASSGDRGYYGYT
TRBJ2-3 | TRBD1 | TRBV6-1 | ASTYGQGTEDTQY
TRBJ2-6 | NA | TRBV27 | ASSFRGGRLSGANVLT
TRBJ2-7 | TRBD2 | TRBV14 | ASSQDRRLAEIYEQY
TRBJ1-2 | TRBD1 | TRBV9 | ASSVGQGLPTYT
TRBJ2-3 | NA | TRBV9 | ASSVGLGGGTDTQY
TRBJ2-6 | NA | TRBV28 | ASSLFKTGGANVLT
TRBJ1-3 | NA | TRBV10-3 | AISEGRGAGNTIY
TRBJ1-6 | TRBD1 | TRBV5-1 | ASSGGQAYNSPLH
TRBJ2-5 | NA | TRBV2 | ASSPRETQY
TRBJ2-7 | TRBD2 | TRBV2 | AGEAGGEQY
TRBJ2-5 | NA | TRBV5-1 | ASSADQETQY
TRBJ2-5 | NA | TRBV15 | ATSRSTGPEETQY
TRBJ1-2 | NA | TRBV11-2 | ASSLGSGSPDGYT
TRBJ2-7 | NA | TRBV7-9 | ASSLPTPYEQY
TRBJ2-5 | NA | TRBV11-2 | ASSLVKTPYGETQY
TRBJ2-3 | TRBD1 | TRBV10-3 | AIRDTQGRTDTQY
TRBJ2-3 | NA | TRBV2 | ASMPAGATRGGTQY
TRBJ1-2 | NA | TRBV10-3 | AISGGSLSYGYT
TRBJ2-7 | TRBD2 | TRBV2 | ASRGLAGAYEQY
TRBJ2-7 | NA | TRBV5-1 | ASSLEPATVDYEQY
TRBJ1-5 | NA | TRBV18 | ASSPGTGGSQNQPQH
TRBJ2-7 | NA | TRBV10-3 | AISDLDTYEQY
TRBJ2-7 | TRBD1 | TRBV7-9 | ASSLEQGAYEQY
TRBJ2-5 | NA | TRBV6-6 | ASSYSNREKTQY
TRBJ2-5 | NA | TRBV9 | ASSPRHGRETQY
TRBJ2-3 | NA | TRBV29-1 | SVEGGGTDTQY
TRBJ2-3 | NA | TRBV11-2 | ASSFEQADTQY
TRBJ1-1 | NA | TRBV5-1 | ASSFRGQNTEAF
TRBJ2-5 | TRBD2 | TRBV6-5 | ASNRGGETQY
TRBJ1-1 | TRBD1 | TRBV4-2 | ASSQEGTGGNTEAF
TRBJ2-1 | TRBD2 | TRBV9 | ASSVTHGGGVPHNEQF
TRBJ2-7 | TRBD1 | TRBV10-3 | AISESGTGLYEQY
TRBJ2-5 | NA | TRBV15 | ATSRDVALQETQY
TRBJ2-3 | NA | TRBV18 | ASSAAPGPVTDTQY
TRBJ1-3 | NA | TRBV10-3 | AIRNSDSGNTIY
TRBJ2-7 | TRBD2 | TRBV7-7 | ASSLAYRTSSPYEQY
TRBJ2-2 | TRBD2 | TRBV11-2 | ASSFSSLAGTGELF
TRBJ2-3 | NA | TRBV27 | ASSLRGQTSTDTQY
TRBJ1-5 | TRBD1 | TRBV2 | ATTSLPGQRNQPQH
TRBJ2-1 | NA | TRBV18 | ASSPQGNEQF
TRBJ2-6 | NA | TRBV29-1 | SAQGGAGANVLT
TRBJ1-4 | NA | TRBV28 | ASSPTNEKLF
TRBJ2-1 | NA | TRBV30 | AWSGTAYNEQF
TRBJ1-6 | TRBD1 | TRBV5-1 | ASSPGDSYSPLH
TRBJ1-6 | TRBD1 | TRBV5-4 | ASSLDRGRRNSPLH
TRBJ2-5 | NA | TRBV15 | ATSSQRQATETQY
TRBJ2-7 | TRBD2 | TRBV19 | ASSMSSGTSGSYEQY
TRBJ1-2 | TRBD1 | TRBV9 | ASSVAGQGFGYT
TRBJ2-1 | NA | TRBV7-7 | ASSSTRLAMNEQF
TRBJ2-5 | TRBD2 | TRBV4-2 | ASSQGSSGQETQY
TRBJ2-7 | NA | TRBV6-1 | ASSEKTGSYEQY
TRBJ1-1 | NA | TRBV5-6 | ASSLGSLNTEAF